The clone carrying this TCR beta chain was seen repeatedly, ten times or more. Its specificity is unknown. The data were taken from a study of CD8 T cells in ankylosing spondylitis. Findings and limits, study-wide: There was reportedly significant enrichment of clones that were disease-linked in matched ankylosing spondylitis synovial fluid. Eight or nine highly homologous variants made up a TCR beta motif that seemed to typify ankylosing spondylitis blood.

Construction of TCR beta libraries was performed using quantitative 5'-RACE with molecular barcodes. TCRdb redid the calling of the 5' RACE reads with MiXCR, one entry per CDR3 protein. Of a few hundred thousand distinct CDR3 sequences detected, roughly 10% appear once; the ten largest clones hold 9.1%. The V and J ends lost 5 bases and 2 bases respectively, with 14 bases between them. This CDR3 spans 15 amino acids. The chain joins TRBV12-3 or TRBV12-4 to TRBJ2-3; possibly TRBD1 for D (6 bases). This TCR was recovered from a female donor with ankylosing spondylitis or in good health (not recorded which). Specimen: blood, either unsorted or a sorted T cell fraction (not recorded which). The CDR3 DNA is TGTGCCAGCAGTCGGGACGAGGGGGACACAGATACGCAGTATTTT. It specifies CASSRDEGDTDTQYF.